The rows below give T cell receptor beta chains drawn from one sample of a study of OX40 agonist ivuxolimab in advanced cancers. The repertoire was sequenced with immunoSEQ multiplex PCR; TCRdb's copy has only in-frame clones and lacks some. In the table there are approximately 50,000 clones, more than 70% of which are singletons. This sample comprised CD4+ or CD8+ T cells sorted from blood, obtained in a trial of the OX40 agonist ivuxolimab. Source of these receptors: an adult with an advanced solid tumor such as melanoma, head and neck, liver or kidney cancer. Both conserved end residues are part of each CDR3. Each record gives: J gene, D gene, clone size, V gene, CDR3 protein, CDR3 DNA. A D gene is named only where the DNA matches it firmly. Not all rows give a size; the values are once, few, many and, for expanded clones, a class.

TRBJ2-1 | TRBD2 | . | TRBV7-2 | CASRLAGGMNEQFF | TGTGCCAGCCGACTAGCGGGAGGTATGAATGAGCAGTTCTTC
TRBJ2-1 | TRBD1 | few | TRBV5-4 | CASSLPGQGASNEQFF | TGTGCCAGCAGCTTGCCGGGACAGGGGGCGTCGAATGAGCAGTTCTTC
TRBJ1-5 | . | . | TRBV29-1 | CSALTGSNQPQHF | TGCAGCGCCCTAACGGGGTCCAATCAGCCCCAGCATTTT
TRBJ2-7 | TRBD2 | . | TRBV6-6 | CASRTSDDEQYF | TGTGCCAGTCGGACTAGCGATGACGAGCAGTACTTC
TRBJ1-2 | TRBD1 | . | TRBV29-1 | CSVGDGGGGWKGYTF | TGCAGCGTCGGAGACGGAGGGGGCGGTTGGAAAGGCTACACCTTC
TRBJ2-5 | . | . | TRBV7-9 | CASSLVPKAETQYF | TGTGCCAGCAGCTTAGTCCCCAAGGCGGAGACCCAGTACTTC
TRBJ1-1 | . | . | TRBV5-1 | CASSLQGRMNTEAFF | TGCGCCAGCAGCTTGCAGGGTAGGATGAACACTGAAGCTTTCTTT
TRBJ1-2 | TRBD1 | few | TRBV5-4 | CASSTRWGQGSHGYTF | TGTGCCAGCAGCACCCGATGGGGACAGGGCAGTCATGGCTACACCTTC
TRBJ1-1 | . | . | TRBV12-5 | CASVPSSNTEAFF | TGTGCTAGTGTTCCGTCGTCGAACACTGAAGCTTTCTTT
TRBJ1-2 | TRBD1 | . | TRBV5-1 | CASSWDRGYGYTF | TGCGCCAGCAGCTGGGACAGGGGCTATGGCTACACCTTC
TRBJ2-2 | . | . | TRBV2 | CASSEERLLTGELFF | TGTGCCAGCAGTGAAGAGCGACTCCTCACCGGGGAGCTGTTTTTT
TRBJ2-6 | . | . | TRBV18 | CASSPRSAGANVLTF | TGTGCCAGCTCACCACGGTCAGCTGGGGCCAACGTCCTGACTTTC
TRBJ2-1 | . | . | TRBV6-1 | CASSEARRLAALNNEQFF | TGTGCCAGCAGTGAGGCCCGCCGGCTAGCCGCTTTGAATAATGAGCAGTTCTTC
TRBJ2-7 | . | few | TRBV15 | CATSSQKGTGYEQYF | TGTGCCACCAGCAGCCAAAAGGGGACTGGCTACGAGCAGTACTTC
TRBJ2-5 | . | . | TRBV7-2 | CATGRGREETQYF | TGTGCCACTGGGCGGGGACGGGAAGAGACCCAGTACTTC
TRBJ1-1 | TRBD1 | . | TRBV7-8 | CASSSDRTTEAFF | TGTGCCAGCAGCTCGGACAGGACCACTGAAGCTTTCTTT
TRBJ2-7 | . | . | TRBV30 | CAWSAETGEQYF | TGTGCCTGGAGTGCCGAGACCGGGGAGCAGTACTTC
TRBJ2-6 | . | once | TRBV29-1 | CSVRSSGANVLTF | TGCAGCGTCCGTAGCTCTGGGGCCAACGTCCTGACTTTC
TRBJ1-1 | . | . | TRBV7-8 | CASSLNWLGANTEAFF | TGTGCCAGCAGCTTAAATTGGTTAGGGGCGAACACTGAAGCTTTCTTT
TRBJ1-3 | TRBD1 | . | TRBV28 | CASSLRGRVGNTIYF | TGTGCCAGCAGTTTAAGGGGGCGAGTAGGAAACACCATATATTTT